This T cell receptor (beta chain) was sequenced for a study of shared clonotypes between healthy human individuals. The protocol was immunoSEQ multiplex PCR, while the TCRdb copy is restricted to in-frame clones and leaves out a portion. The sample has about 2.3 million clones; less than 95% are singletons. Nashville, Tennessee was home to all donors, who were Caucasian adults. The specimen was naive CD4+ T cells from PBMCs. Subset noted: CD45RA+ positively selected. This sequence originates from a man younger than 30 in good health. Some clones in this sample may be carry-over from other donors' samples.

Here the CDR3 reads CASTRGDEQFF. The CDR3 DNA is TGTGCCAGTACTCGGGGGGATGAGCAGTTCTTC. The V call is TRBV6-1, the J call TRBJ2-1; 7 bases align to TRBD2. Germline loops: CDR1 MNHNS, CDR2 SASEGT. The CDR3 covers 11 residues. The ends lost 9 bases at V and 8 bases at J; junction bases unmatched: 4.